The present entry profiles one T cell receptor (beta chain) with its context. What antigen it recognizes has not been identified. Base qualities are not at hand, and no much larger clone is one base apart. The trial excluded patients who had a history of autoimmune disease or were on systemic immunosuppression. In every dose cohort, peripheral blood was drawn for TCR sequencing at baseline, cycle 4 day 1, and cycle 7 day 1. The samples were drawn from a first-in-human, open-label, multicenter phase I dose-escalation trial of ivuxolimab. Adults with locally advanced or metastatic melanoma, renal cell carcinoma, hepatocellular carcinoma or head and neck squamous cell carcinoma were enrolled in the trial. Before TCR sequencing, CD4+ and CD8+ T cells were separately sorted from peripheral blood. Genomic DNA was isolated from the sorted cells so that the TCRbeta CDR3 region could be sequenced. The immunoSEQ Assay was used for sequencing of TCRbeta CDR3 regions. What TCRdb holds here is the immuneACCESS table cut down to in-frame rearrangements. Part of the clones is not present; checked against another copy, under half of the missing clones reflect an unresolved V gene, and the others are unexplained. In all, the sample holds about 53,000 clones, and approximately 90% of those were seen once. The ten largest make up around 1.5% of the sample.

The data were obtained in a study of OX40 agonist ivuxolimab in advanced cancers. Looking at the study overall: Ivuxolimab was an agonistic, fully human IgG2 monoclonal antibody directed against OX40 (CD134), a costimulatory receptor. Intravenous ivuxolimab was administered to patients every 2 weeks at six dose levels: 0.01, 0.1, 0.3, 1.5, 3 and 10 mg/kg. Of the 50 to 55 patients in dose escalation, about 20 had hepatocellular carcinoma, roughly 15 had melanoma, 9 had renal cell carcinoma and 9 had head and neck cancer. In the dose-escalation cohort, approximately 82% of patients were male, and the mean age was 60 years with a range of about 20 to 79. Patients were allowed to have had prior anti-PD-1, anti-PD-L1 or anti-CTLA-4 therapy, and around two fifths of the dose-escalation patients had been treated with checkpoint inhibitors. Partial responses occurred in three dose-escalation patients: two with cutaneous melanoma and one with hepatocellular carcinoma. The purpose of peripheral TCRbeta sequencing was to test whether ivuxolimab changed TCR sequence diversity and led to clonal T-cell expansion. The monotherapy dose-escalation portion (N ≈ 56 patients) of the phase I ivuxolimab trial is reported in the paper.

CDR3 length: 13 amino acids, cysteine to phenylalanine. Only CDR3 DNA is held: 39 bases, read in frame from base 1. V loses 7 bases at its end and J loses 1 base; junction bases beyond the gene matches: 4. CDR1 and CDR2 (SQVTM, ANQGSEA) derive from the germline V gene. What the work shows at the level of the full study, not this receptor alone: Partial responders in the 0.1-3.0 mg/kg groups had among the lowest normalized peripheral clonal expansion, especially among CD8+ T cells. Low levels of normalized T-cell clonal expansion were also shown by some nonresponding patients. At doses from 0.1 to 3.0 mg/kg, clonal expansion was seen in both CD4+ and CD8+ blood T cells between baseline and week 6. The antigen specificity of the clonally expanded peripheral T cells was not determined. After ivuxolimab, more expanded clones were found on average in CD8+ T cells than in CD4+ T cells.

The chain uses TRBV29-1 and TRBJ1-2; 9 bases in between match TRBD1. This clonotype was sampled from an adult with an advanced solid tumor such as melanoma, head and neck, liver or kidney cancer. The sequences come from CD4+ or CD8+ T cells sorted from blood, collected in a trial of the OX40 agonist ivuxolimab. The bases are TGCAGCGGGGGACAGGGCGTTAACTATGGCTACACCTTC. The encoded protein is CSGGQGVNYGYTF. Reference TRBV29-1 and TRBJ1-2 genes cover what lies past the CDR3, so the full variable domain is SAVISQKPSRDICQRGTSLTIQCQVDSQVTMMFWYRQQPGQSLTLIATANQGSEATYESGFVIDKFPISRPNLTFSTLTVSNMSPEDSSIYLCSGGQGVNYGYTFGSGTRLTVV.